This T cell receptor (beta chain) was identified during a study of blood T cells in healthy people across ages. Extraction of total RNA produced a minimum of 5.5 micrograms from each sample. A sample-barcoded 5' primer and a J-beta primer mix were used in a second PCR of about 6 to 12 cycles. TCRdb fed the 5' RACE reads into MiXCR, producing one record per CDR3 protein. This repertoire shows some 1.4 million distinct CDR3 sequences, about 43% found once; its top ten account for 7.9%. This clonotype has at least ten counts. Its antigen is still unknown. General study findings and limits: PBMCs went unsorted, and a conclusive naive versus antigen-experienced comparison was therefore prevented. TCR beta diversity, measured per million T cells, fell in a roughly linear way with age. Expanded clonotype changes were possibly confounded by unknown donor CMV status.

V was trimmed by 5 bases and J by 8 bases, leaving 7 bases between them. Germline V CDR1 and CDR2: MGHRA, YSYEKL. The CDR3 totals 11 residues. The chain links TRBV4-1 to TRBJ2-1; possible D gene TRBD1, 5 bases. The clonotype comes from a woman aged 18 to 35 in good health. Sequenced input: blood. The CDR3 sequence is CASSVGDEQFF. The CDR3 DNA is TGCGCCAGCAGCGTAGGGGATGAGCAGTTCTTC.